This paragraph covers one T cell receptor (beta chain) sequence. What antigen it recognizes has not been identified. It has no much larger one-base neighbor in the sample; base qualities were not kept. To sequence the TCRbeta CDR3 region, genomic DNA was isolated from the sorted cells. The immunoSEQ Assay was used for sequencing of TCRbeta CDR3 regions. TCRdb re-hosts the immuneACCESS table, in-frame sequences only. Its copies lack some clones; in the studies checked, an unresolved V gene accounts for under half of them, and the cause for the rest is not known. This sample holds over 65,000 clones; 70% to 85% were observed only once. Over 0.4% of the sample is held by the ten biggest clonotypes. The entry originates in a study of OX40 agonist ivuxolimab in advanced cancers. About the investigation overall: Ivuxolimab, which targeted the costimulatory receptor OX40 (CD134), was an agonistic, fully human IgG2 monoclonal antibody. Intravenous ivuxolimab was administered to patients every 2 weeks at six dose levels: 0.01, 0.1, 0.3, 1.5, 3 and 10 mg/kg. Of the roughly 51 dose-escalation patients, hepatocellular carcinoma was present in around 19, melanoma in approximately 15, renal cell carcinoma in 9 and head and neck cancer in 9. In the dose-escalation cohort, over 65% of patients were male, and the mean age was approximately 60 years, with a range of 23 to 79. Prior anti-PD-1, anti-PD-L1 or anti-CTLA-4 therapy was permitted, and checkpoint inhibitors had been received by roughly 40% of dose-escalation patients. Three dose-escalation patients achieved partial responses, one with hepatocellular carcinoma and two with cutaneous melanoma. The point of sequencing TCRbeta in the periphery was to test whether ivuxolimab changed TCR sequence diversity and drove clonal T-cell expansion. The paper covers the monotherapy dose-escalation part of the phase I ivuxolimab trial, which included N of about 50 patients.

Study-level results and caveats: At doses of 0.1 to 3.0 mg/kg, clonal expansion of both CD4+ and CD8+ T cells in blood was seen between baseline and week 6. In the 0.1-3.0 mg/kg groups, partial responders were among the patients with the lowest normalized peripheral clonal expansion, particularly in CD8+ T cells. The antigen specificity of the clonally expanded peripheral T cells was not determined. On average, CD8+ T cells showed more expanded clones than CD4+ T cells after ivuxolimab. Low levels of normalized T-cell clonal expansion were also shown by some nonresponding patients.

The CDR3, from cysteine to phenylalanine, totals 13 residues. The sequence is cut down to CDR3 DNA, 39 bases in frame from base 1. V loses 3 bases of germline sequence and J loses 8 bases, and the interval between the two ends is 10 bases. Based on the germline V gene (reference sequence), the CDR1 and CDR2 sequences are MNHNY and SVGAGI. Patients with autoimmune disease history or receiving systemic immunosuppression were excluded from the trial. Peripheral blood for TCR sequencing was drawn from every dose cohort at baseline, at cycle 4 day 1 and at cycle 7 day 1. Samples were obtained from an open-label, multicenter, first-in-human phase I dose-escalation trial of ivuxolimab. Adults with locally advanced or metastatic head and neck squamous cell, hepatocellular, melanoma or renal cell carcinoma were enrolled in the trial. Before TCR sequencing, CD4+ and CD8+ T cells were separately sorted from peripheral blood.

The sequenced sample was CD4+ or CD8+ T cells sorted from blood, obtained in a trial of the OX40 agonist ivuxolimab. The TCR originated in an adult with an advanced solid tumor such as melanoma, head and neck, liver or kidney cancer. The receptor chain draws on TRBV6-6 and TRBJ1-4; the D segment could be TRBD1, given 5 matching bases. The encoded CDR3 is CASSYLRAEKLFF. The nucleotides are TGTGCCAGCAGTTATCTCAGGGCGGAAAAACTGTTTTTT.